This T cell receptor (beta chain) comes out of a study of cytomegalovirus exposure and HLA in healthy donors. Of note for this clone: Its target is not known.

The trim removed 3 bases at V and 8 bases at J, leaving 8 bases unmatched. The CDR3 covers 15 residues. Per germline, CDR1 LNHDA and CDR2 SQIVND (reference sequence). The method was immunoSEQ multiplex PCR; TCRdb's version includes in-frame clones alone and lacks a portion of them. The sample carries approximately 180,000 clones, approximately 87% recorded once. The study drew the donors from its approximately 110-subject validation cohort, separate from the roughly 710-subject first cohort. General study findings and limits: Rare sequences made up most TCRs, while some public TCRs were found in many donors. Specificity of a few CMV-associated chains for CMV antigens was verified in vitro.

The TCR was taken from a woman younger than 45 in good health and CMV-seronegative. Sequenced material: PBMCs. This chain links TRBV19 with TRBJ1-2; 11 bases align to TRBD1. The CDR3 reads CASSIGRGQGVGYTF. CDR3 nucleotides: TGTGCCAGTAGTATCGGCCGGGGACAGGGGGTCGGCTACACCTTC.